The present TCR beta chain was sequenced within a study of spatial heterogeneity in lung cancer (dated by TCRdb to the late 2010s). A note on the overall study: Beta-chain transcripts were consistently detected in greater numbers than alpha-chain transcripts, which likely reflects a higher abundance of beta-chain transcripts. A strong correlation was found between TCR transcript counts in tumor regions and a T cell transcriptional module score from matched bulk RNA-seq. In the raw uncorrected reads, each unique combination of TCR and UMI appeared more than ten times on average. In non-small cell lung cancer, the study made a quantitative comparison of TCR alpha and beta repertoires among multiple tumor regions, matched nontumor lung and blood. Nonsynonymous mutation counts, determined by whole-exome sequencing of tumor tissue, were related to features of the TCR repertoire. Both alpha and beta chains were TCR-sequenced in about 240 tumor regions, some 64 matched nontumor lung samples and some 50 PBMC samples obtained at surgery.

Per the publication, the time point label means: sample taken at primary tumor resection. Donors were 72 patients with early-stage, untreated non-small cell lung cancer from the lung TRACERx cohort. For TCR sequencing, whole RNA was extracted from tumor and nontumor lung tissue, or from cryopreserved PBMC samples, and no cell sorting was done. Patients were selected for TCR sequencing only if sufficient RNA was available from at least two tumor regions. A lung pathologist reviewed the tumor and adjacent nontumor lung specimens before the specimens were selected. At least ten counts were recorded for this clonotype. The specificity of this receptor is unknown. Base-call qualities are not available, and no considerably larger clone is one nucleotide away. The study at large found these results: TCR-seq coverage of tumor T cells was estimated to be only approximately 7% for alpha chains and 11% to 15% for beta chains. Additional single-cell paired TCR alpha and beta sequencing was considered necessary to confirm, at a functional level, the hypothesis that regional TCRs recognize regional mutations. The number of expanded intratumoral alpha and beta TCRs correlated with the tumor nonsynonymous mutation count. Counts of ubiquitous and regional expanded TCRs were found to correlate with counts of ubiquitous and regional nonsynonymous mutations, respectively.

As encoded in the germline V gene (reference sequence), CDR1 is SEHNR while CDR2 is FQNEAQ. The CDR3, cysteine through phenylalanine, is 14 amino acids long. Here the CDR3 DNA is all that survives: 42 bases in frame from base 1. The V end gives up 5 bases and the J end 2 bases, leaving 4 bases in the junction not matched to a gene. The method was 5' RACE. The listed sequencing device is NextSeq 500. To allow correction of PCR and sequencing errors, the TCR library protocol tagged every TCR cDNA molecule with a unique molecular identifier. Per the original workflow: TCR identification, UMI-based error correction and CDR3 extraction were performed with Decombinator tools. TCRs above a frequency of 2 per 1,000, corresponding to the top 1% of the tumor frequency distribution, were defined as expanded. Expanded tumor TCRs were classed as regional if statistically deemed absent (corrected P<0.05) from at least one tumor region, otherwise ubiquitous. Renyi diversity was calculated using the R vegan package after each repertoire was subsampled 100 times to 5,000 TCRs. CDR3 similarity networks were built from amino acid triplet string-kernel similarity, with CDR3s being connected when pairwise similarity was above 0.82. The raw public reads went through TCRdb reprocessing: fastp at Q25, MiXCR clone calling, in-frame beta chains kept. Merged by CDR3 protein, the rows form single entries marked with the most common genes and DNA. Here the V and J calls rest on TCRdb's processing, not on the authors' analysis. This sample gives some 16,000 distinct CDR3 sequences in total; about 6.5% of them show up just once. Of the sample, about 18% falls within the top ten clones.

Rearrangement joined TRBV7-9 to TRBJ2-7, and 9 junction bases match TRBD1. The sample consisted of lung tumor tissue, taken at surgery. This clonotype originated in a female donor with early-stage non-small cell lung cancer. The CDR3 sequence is CASSLGTGPYEQYF. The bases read TGTGCCAGCAGCCTAGGGACAGGGCCCTACGAGCAGTACTTC.